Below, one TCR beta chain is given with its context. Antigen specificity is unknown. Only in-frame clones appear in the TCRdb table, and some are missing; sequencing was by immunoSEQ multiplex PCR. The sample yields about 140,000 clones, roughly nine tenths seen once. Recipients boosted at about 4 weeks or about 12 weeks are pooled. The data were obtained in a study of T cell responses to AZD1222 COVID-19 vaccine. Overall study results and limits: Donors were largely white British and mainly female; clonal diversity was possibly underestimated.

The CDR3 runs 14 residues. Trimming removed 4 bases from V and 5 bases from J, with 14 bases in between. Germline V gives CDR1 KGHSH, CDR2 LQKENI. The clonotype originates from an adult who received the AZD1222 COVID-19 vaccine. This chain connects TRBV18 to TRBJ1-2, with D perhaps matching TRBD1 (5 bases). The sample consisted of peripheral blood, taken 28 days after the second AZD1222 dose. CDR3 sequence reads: CASSRIDRGYGYTF. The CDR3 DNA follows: TGTGCCAGCTCACGGATTGACCGGGGGTATGGCTACACCTTC.